One sample yielded the 2 T cell receptor beta chains listed below, sequenced in a study of T-cell memory formation after mild COVID-19. TCRdb fed the 5' RACE reads into MiXCR, producing one record per CDR3 protein. The sample has about 110,000 distinct CDR3 sequences, 18% seen once. The sequencing input was PBMCs or a T cell subset sorted from them (not recorded which). The receptors originated from a man aged 18 to 30 who had mild COVID-19 (a few samples of this study predate the infection). Cell type and time point are not known.

This clonotype was observed a handful of times. Here the CDR3 DNA reads TGTGCCAGCAGCCGGACCTCTAGCGGGGGGGCAGATACGCAGTATTTT. Translated, it gives CASSRTSSGGADTQYF. The chain recombines TRBV7-2 with TRBJ2-3; 12 bases line up with TRBD2. After removal of 5 bases from V and 4 bases from J, the junction contained 7 bases not matched to a gene. CDR1 and CDR2 (germline): SGHTA, FQGNSA. This CDR3 has 16 residues.

This clonotype occurred a few times. The rearrangement links TRBV6-5 to TRBJ2-3; D is possibly TRBD2 (5 bases). Deletions cut 6 bases from V and 0 bases from J, with 16 bases between. The CDR3 is 16 residues long. Germline lookup yields CDR1 MNHEY and CDR2 SVGAGI. The CDR3 sequence: CASSAALGGSTDTQYF. The DNA of the CDR3 is TGTGCCAGCAGCGCCGCCCTTGGCGGGAGCACAGATACGCAGTATTTT.